This T cell receptor (beta chain) was recovered during a study of memory B cells and T cells in multiple sclerosis. The protocol was immunoSEQ multiplex PCR, while the TCRdb copy is restricted to in-frame clones and leaves out a portion. The table lists about 32,000 clones, 86% of them singletons. Study-wide findings and caveats: Shared clonotype counts depended on differing compartment clone-set sizes and were normalized.

Regarding this clone: No antigen is known for it.

The CDR3 runs to 14 residues. Germline CDR1 reads SGDLS; CDR2 reads YYNGEE. The V and J ends lost 0 bases and 4 bases respectively, with 10 bases between them. Stimulus-free culture yielded autoproliferating CFSE-dim and non-proliferating CFSE-high T cells, each sequenced separately. Pooled replicate wells came from around 5x10^7 CFSE-labeled PBMCs cultured approximately seven days without stimulus. The PBMCs received roughly 0.5 uM CFSE and serum-free culture with no added stimuli. The sequenced material came from PBMCs from blood kept in culture. The sequence was collected from a human donor with multiple sclerosis. J is TRBJ1-2 and V is TRBV9; tentative D call: TRBD1 (5 bases). CDR3 region: CASSVDLGTYGYTF. The CDR3 DNA reads TGTGCCAGCAGCGTAGACCTAGGGACCTATGGCTACACCTTC.